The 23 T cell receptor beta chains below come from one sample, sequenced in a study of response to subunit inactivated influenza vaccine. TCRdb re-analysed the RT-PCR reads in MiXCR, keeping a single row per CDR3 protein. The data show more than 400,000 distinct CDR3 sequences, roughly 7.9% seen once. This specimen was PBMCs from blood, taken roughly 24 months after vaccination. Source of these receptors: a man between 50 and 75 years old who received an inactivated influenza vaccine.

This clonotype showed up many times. The CDR3 DNA follows: TGCAGTGCTAGCCGGGACTACCCAAAAGTGAGCTCCTACAATGAGCAGTTCTTC. Translating it yields CSASRDYPKVSSYNEQFF. The chain employs TRBV20-1 and TRBJ2-1, with 7 bases fitting TRBD2. Germline CDR1 reads DFQATT; CDR2 reads SNEGSKA (reference sequence). The ends lost 3 bases at V and 0 bases at J; junction bases unmatched: 14. The CDR3 consists of 18 residues.

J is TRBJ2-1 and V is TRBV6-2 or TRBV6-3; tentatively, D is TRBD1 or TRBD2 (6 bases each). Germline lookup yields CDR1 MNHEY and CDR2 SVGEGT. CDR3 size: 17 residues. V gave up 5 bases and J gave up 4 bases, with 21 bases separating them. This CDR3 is CASSLTSTGGPYNEQFF. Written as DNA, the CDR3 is TGTGCCAGCAGTCTTACCTCAACTGGGGGGCCATACAATGAGCAGTTCTTC.

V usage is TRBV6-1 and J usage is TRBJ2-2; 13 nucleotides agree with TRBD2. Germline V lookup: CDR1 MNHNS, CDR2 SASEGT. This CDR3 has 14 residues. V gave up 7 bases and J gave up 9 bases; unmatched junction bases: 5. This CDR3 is CASKGLAGSRELFF. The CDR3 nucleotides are TGTGCCAGCAAGGGACTAGCGGGGAGCCGGGAGCTGTTTTTT.

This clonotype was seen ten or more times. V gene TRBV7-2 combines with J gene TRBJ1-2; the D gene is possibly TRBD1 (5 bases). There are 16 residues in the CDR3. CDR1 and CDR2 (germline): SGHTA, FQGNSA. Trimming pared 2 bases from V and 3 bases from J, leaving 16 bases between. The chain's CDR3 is CASSLSFGAVDYGYTF. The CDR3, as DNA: TGTGCCAGCAGCTTATCGTTCGGGGCAGTCGACTATGGCTACACCTTC.

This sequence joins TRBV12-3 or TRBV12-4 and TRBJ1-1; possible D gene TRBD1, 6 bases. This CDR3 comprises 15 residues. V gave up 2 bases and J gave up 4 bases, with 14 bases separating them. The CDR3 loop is CASSLMQGILTEAFF. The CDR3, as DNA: TGTGCCAGCAGTTTAATGCAGGGGATCCTCACTGAAGCTTTCTTT.

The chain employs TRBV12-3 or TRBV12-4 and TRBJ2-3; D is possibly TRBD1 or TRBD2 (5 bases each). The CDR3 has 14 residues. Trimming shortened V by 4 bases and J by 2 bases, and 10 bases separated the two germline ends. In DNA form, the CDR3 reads TGTGCCAGCAGTTATTGGGGGTACACAGATACGCAGTATTTT. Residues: CASSYWGYTDTQYF.

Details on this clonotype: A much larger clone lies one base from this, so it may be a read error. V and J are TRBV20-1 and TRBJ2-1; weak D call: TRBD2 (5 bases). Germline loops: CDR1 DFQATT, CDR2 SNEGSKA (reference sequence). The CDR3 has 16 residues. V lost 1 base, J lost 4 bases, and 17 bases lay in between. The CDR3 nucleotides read TGCAGTGCTAGAGGAGGACGGGCGGGCAGTTACAATGAGCAGTTCTTC. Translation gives CSARGGRAGSYNEQFF.

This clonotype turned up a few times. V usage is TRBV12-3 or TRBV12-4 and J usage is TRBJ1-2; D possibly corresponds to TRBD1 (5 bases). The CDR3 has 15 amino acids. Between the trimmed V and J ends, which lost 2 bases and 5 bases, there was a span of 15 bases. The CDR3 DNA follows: TGTGCCAGCAGTTTATCCGGGGCCTCTGTTTATGGCTACACCTTC. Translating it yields CASSLSGASVYGYTF.

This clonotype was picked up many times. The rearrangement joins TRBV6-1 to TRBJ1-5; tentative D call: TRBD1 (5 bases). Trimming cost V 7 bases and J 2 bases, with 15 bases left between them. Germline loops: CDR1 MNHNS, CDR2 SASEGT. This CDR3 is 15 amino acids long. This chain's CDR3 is CASTFGGWGNQPQHF. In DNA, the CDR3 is TGTGCCAGCACCTTCGGGGGTTGGGGCAATCAGCCCCAGCATTTT.

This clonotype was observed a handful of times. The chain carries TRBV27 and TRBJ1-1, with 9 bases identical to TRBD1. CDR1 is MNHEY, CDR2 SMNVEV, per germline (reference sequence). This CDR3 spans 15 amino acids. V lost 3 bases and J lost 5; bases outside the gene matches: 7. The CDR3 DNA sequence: TGTGCCAGCAGTTTGACAGGGGGGCTGGGGACTGAAGCTTTCTTT. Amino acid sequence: CASSLTGGLGTEAFF.

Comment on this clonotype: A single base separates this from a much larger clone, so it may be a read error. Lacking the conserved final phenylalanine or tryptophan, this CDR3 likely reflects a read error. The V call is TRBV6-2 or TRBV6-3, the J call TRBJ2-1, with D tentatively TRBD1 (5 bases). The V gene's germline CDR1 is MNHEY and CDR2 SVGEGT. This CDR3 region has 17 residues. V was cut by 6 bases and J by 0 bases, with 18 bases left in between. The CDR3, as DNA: TGTGCCAGCAGCCCGCGATCCACAGGCAGCTCCTACAATGAGCAGTTCTCC. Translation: CASSPRSTGSSYNEQFS.

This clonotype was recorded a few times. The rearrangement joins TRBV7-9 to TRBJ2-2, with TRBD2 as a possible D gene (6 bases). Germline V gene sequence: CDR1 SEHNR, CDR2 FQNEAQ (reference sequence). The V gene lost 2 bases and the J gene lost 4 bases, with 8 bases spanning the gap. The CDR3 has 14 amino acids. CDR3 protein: CASSLTGATGELFF. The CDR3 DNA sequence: TGTGCCAGCAGCTTAACGGGAGCCACCGGGGAGCTGTTTTTT.

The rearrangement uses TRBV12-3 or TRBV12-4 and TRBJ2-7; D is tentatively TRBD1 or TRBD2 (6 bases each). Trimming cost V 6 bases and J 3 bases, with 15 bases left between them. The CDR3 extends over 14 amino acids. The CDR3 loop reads CASSPGGPVYEQYF. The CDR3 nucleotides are TGTGCCAGCAGCCCCGGGGGCCCCGTCTACGAGCAGTACTTC.

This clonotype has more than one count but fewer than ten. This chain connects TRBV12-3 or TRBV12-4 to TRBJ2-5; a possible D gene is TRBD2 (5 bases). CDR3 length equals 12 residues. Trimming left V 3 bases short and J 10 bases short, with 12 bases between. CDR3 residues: CASSFRPEGQYF. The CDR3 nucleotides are TGTGCCAGCAGTTTTCGACCCGAGGGCCAGTACTTC.

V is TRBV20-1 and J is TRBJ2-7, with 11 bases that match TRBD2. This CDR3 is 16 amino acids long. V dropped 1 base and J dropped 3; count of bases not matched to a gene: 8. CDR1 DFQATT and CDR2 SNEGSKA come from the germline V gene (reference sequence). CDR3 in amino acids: CSARVAGGPFSYEQYF. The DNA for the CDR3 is TGCAGTGCTAGAGTAGCGGGGGGGCCGTTCAGCTACGAGCAGTACTTC.

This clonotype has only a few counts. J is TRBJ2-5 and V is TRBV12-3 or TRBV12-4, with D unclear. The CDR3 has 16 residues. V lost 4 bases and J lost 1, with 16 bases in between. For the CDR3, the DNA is TGTGCCAGCAGTTCCCGTTTCGGCCAGGTCCAAGAGACCCAGTACTTC. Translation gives CASSSRFGQVQETQYF.

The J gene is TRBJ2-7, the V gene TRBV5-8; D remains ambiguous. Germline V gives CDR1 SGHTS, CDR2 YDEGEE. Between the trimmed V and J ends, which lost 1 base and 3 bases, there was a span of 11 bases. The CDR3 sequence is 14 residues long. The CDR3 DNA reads TGTGCCAGCAGCTTGCGCGCAGCCTTCTACGAGCAGTACTTC. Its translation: CASSLRAAFYEQYF. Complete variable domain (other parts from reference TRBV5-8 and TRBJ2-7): EAGVTQSPTHLIKTRGQQATLRCSPISGHTSVYWYQQALGLGLQFLLWYDEGEERNRGNFPPRFSGRQFPNYSSELNVNALELEDSALYLCASSLRAAFYEQYFGPGTRLTVT.

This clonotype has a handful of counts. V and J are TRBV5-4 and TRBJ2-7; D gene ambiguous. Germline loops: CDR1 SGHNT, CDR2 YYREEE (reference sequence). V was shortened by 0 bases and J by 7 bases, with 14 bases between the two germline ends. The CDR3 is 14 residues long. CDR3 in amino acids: CASSLAATEQEQYF. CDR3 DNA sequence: TGTGCCAGCAGCTTGGCCGCTACGGAACAAGAGCAGTACTTC.

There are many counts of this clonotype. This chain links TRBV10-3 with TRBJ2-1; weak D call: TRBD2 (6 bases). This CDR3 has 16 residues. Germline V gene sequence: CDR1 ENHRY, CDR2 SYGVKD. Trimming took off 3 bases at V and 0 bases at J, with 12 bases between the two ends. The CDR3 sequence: CAISDSGTVSYNEQFF. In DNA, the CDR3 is TGTGCCATCAGTGATTCCGGGACTGTCTCCTACAATGAGCAGTTCTTC.

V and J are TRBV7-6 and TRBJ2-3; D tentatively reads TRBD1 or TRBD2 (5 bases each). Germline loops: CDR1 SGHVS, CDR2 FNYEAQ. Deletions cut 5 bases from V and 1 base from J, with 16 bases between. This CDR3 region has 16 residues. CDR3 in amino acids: CASSTTPGPGTDTQYF. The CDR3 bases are TGTGCCAGCAGCACCACACCGGGACCCGGCACAGATACGCAGTATTTT. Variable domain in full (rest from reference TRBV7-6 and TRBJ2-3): GAGVSQSPRYKVTKRGQDVALRCDPISGHVSLYWYRQALGQGPEFLTYFNYEAQQDKSGLPNDRFSAERPEGSISTLTIQRTEQRDSAMYRCASSTTPGPGTDTQYFGPGTRLTVL.

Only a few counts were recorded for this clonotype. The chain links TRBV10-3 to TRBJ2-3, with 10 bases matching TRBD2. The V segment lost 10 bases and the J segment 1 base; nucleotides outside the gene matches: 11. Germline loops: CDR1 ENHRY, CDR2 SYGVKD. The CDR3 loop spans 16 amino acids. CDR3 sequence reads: CATLAGANTGTDTQYF. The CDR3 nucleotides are TGTGCCACCCTAGCGGGGGCGAATACTGGCACAGATACGCAGTATTTT.

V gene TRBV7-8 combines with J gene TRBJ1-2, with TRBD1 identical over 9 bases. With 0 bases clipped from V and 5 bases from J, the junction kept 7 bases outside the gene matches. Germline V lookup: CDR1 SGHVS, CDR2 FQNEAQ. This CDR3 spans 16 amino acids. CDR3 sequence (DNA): TGTGCCAGCAGCTTAGCAGTTACAGGGGGCCGATATGGCTACACCTTC. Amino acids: CASSLAVTGGRYGYTF.

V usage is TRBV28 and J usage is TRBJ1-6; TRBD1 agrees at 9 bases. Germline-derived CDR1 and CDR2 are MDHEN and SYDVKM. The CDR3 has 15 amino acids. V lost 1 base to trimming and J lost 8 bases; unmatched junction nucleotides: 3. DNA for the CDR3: TGTGCCAGCAGTTTATCGGGACAGGGTTATTCACCCCTCCACTTT. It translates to CASSLSGQGYSPLHF.